These T cell receptor beta chains were read from a single sample in a study of cytomegalovirus exposure and HLA in healthy donors. Data came from immunoSEQ multiplex PCR; TCRdb stores just in-frame clones and leaves some out. Counted here are 150,000 to 200,000 clones, 70% to 90% occurring once; the ten biggest clones make up more than 2%. The sequenced sample was PBMCs. These receptors all come from a man aged 18 to 30 in good health and CMV-seropositive. Both conserved end residues are part of each CDR3. Fields, in order: clone size, D gene, J gene, V gene, CDR3 protein, CDR3 DNA. The D gene is left open where the match is weak. The size field is filled for only some rows; it gives once, few, many or a size class.

size: NA
D: NA
J: TRBJ1-5
V: TRBV15
CDR3: CATSRKAPGLQHQPQHF
DNA: TGTGCCACCAGCAGAAAGGCCCCGGGATTGCAACATCAGCCCCAGCATTTT

size: few
D: TRBD2
J: TRBJ2-1
V: TRBV19
CDR3: CASSIGLAGGQAYNEQFF
DNA: TGTGCCAGTAGTATCGGGCTAGCGGGGGGCCAGGCCTACAATGAGCAGTTCTTC

size: few
D: NA
J: TRBJ1-5
V: TRBV9
CDR3: CASSGEGFQPQHF
DNA: TGTGCCAGCAGCGGGGAGGGGTTTCAGCCCCAGCATTTT

size: NA
D: NA
J: TRBJ2-5
V: TRBV6-1
CDR3: CASSGGGGETQYF
DNA: TGTGCCAGCAGTGGTGGGGGAGGAGAGACCCAGTACTTC

size: once
D: TRBD2
J: TRBJ2-3
V: TRBV5-1
CDR3: CASRLAGAHTDTQYF
DNA: TGCGCCAGCAGACTAGCGGGGGCACACACAGATACGCAGTATTTT

size: once
D: TRBD1
J: TRBJ2-7
V: TRBV5-1
CDR3: CASSTQGSEQYF
DNA: TGCGCCAGCAGCACACAGGGGAGCGAGCAGTACTTC

size: NA
D: TRBD2
J: TRBJ2-3
V: TRBV4-3
CDR3: CASSQDHDLGGGALDTQYF
DNA: TGCGCCAGCAGCCAAGATCACGACTTGGGCGGGGGGGCCCTAGATACGCAGTATTTT

size: few
D: TRBD2
J: TRBJ2-1
V: TRBV4-2
CDR3: CASTQGGGANEQFF
DNA: TGTGCCAGCACCCAGGGCGGGGGGGCGAATGAGCAGTTCTTC

size: NA
D: NA
J: TRBJ1-2
V: TRBV29-1
CDR3: CSVVNLSGYGYTF
DNA: TGCAGCGTTGTCAACCTCTCCGGCTATGGCTACACCTTC

size: NA
D: NA
J: TRBJ1-4
V: TRBV18
CDR3: CASSPPGSQNEKLFF
DNA: TGTGCCAGCTCACCACCGGGGAGCCAAAATGAAAAACTGTTTTTT

size: NA
D: TRBD2
J: TRBJ2-1
V: TRBV29-1
CDR3: CSVSGGGGNEQFF
DNA: TGCAGCGTTAGCGGGGGTGGTGGGAATGAGCAGTTCTTC

size: NA
D: NA
J: TRBJ1-1
V: TRBV25-1
CDR3: CASSDSLGVVERTEAFF
DNA: TGTGCCAGCAGTGACTCCTTAGGGGTGGTGGAGAGGACTGAAGCTTTCTTT

size: NA
D: NA
J: TRBJ1-1
V: TRBV10-1
CDR3: CSNTEAFF
DNA: TGCTCAAACACTGAAGCTTTCTTT

size: NA
D: NA
J: TRBJ1-1
V: TRBV6-4
CDR3: CASSDSLSSEAFF
DNA: TGTGCCAGCAGTGACTCGTTAAGCTCTGAAGCTTTCTTT

size: NA
D: TRBD2
J: TRBJ2-5
V: TRBV30
CDR3: CAYILAGAGTQYF
DNA: TGTGCCTACATACTAGCGGGGGCCGGGACCCAGTACTTC

size: few
D: NA
J: TRBJ2-3
V: TRBV6-1
CDR3: CASRDLVPTDTQYF
DNA: TGTGCCAGCAGGGACTTAGTCCCCACAGATACGCAGTATTTT

size: NA
D: NA
J: TRBJ2-3
V: TRBV7-2
CDR3: CASSSGWDTQYF
DNA: TGTGCCAGCAGCTCCGGGTGGGATACGCAGTATTTT

size: NA
D: NA
J: TRBJ2-6
V: TRBV11-2
CDR3: CASSFWGAGANVLTF
DNA: TGTGCCAGCAGCTTTTGGGGAGCTGGGGCCAACGTCCTGACTTTC

size: NA
D: NA
J: TRBJ2-7
V: TRBV6-6
CDR3: CASRETGTNGEQYF
DNA: TGTGCCAGCAGAGAAACAGGGACCAATGGCGAGCAGTACTTC

size: NA
D: NA
J: TRBJ2-6
V: TRBV4-3
CDR3: CASSHLAGGANGLTF
DNA: TGCGCCAGCAGCCACCTCGCCGGTGGGGCCAACGGCCTGACTTTC

size: NA
D: NA
J: TRBJ1-6
V: TRBV7-6
CDR3: CASSEEGDRNSPLHF
DNA: TGTGCCAGCAGCGAAGAAGGTGACAGAAATTCACCCCTCCACTTT

size: NA
D: NA
J: TRBJ2-3
V: TRBV27
CDR3: CASSFLVATNTDTQYF
DNA: TGTGCCAGCAGTTTTTTGGTAGCGACAAACACAGATACGCAGTATTTT

size: NA
D: NA
J: TRBJ1-2
V: TRBV19
CDR3: CASSIPGQHMKNYGYTF
DNA: TGTGCCAGTAGTATACCTGGACAGCATATGAAAAACTATGGCTACACCTTC

size: few
D: TRBD2
J: TRBJ2-2
V: TRBV5-4
CDR3: CASSLGLAGSNTGELFF
DNA: TGTGCCAGCAGCTTGGGGCTAGCGGGTTCGAACACCGGGGAGCTGTTTTTT

size: NA
D: TRBD1
J: TRBJ2-7
V: TRBV5-1
CDR3: CASSPGQGYSYEQYF
DNA: TGCGCCAGCAGCCCAGGACAGGGATATTCCTACGAGCAGTACTTC

size: NA
D: TRBD1
J: TRBJ2-7
V: TRBV6-5
CDR3: CASSVGTGAPYEQYF
DNA: TGTGCCAGCAGCGTTGGGACAGGGGCTCCTTACGAGCAGTACTTC

size: NA
D: NA
J: TRBJ1-5
V: TRBV12-5
CDR3: CASGLDRNQPQHF
DNA: TGTGCTAGTGGTTTGGACAGAAATCAGCCCCAGCATTTT

size: NA
D: NA
J: TRBJ2-5
V: TRBV14
CDR3: CASSQDLAPRTQYF
DNA: TGTGCCAGCAGCCAAGATTTGGCCCCCCGGACCCAGTACTTC

size: NA
D: NA
J: TRBJ1-4
V: TRBV4-1
CDR3: CASSQDRRGSTNEKLFF
DNA: TGCGCCAGCAGCCAAGATAGGAGAGGGAGCACTAATGAAAAACTGTTTTTT

size: NA
D: TRBD2
J: TRBJ2-3
V: TRBV6-5
CDR3: CASSYSYGGVTDTQYF
DNA: TGTGCCAGCAGTTACTCCTACGGGGGGGTCACAGATACGCAGTATTTT

size: NA
D: TRBD1
J: TRBJ1-5
V: TRBV5-6
CDR3: CASSYRTGGSSNQPQHF
DNA: TGTGCCAGCAGCTATCGAACAGGGGGCTCTAGCAATCAGCCCCAGCATTTT

size: NA
D: NA
J: TRBJ2-5
V: TRBV7-9
CDR3: CASSLGGFETQYF
DNA: TGTGCCAGCAGCTTAGGAGGGTTCGAGACCCAGTACTTC

size: NA
D: NA
J: TRBJ1-5
V: TRBV7-9
CDR3: CASSFGGSWPQHF
DNA: TGTGCCAGCAGCTTCGGAGGGTCCTGGCCCCAGCATTTT

size: NA
D: NA
J: TRBJ1-6
V: TRBV16
CDR3: CASSQFAGREHSPLHF
DNA: TGTGCCAGCAGCCAATTTGCAGGCAGAGAACATTCACCCCTCCACTTT

size: NA
D: TRBD1
J: TRBJ1-2
V: TRBV15
CDR3: CATSRAKTGAHYGYTF
DNA: TGTGCCACCAGCAGAGCGAAGACAGGGGCTCACTATGGCTACACCTTC